The rows below give T cell receptor beta chains drawn from one sample of a study of control samples from healthy donors and cancer patients. Sequenced by immunoSEQ multiplex PCR; TCRdb stores in-frame clones only, minus some. The data contain approximately 140,000 clones, approximately 86% of them singletons. Sequenced sample: blood. Receptor source: a woman in her 30s in good health. CDR3s leave out the opening cysteine and the closing phenylalanine or tryptophan.

V: TRBV28; CDR3: ASSLREKLF
V: TRBV7-9; CDR3: ASSLALGTPEAF
V: TRBV12-3/TRBV12-4; CDR3: ASSYVEKLF
V: TRBV5-5; CDR3: ASSPTDRFLNTEAF
V: TRBV30; CDR3: AWSSSGTGLYEQY
V: TRBV7-9; CDR3: ASSLELGISNQPQH
V: TRBV4-2; CDR3: ASSPTPFGRDGDTQY
V: TRBV10-3; CDR3: AIKGSGANGYT
V: TRBV27; CDR3: ARGQFYSNQPQH
V: TRBV9; CDR3: ASSVDPGRNEQF
V: TRBV7-2; CDR3: ASSLITGQGAGGYT
V: TRBV7-8; CDR3: ASSLGEAGNQPQH
V: TRBV19; CDR3: ASSMVASGRDTQY
V: TRBV25-1; CDR3: ASSRGGETQY
V: TRBV7-9; CDR3: ASSLISGINNEQF
V: TRBV7-3; CDR3: ASSPSGDQETQY
V: TRBV11-3; CDR3: ATRRAGNTGELF
V: TRBV19; CDR3: ASSRTGDSEQF
V: TRBV25-1; CDR3: WGVAASYEQY
V: TRBV5-1; CDR3: ASSLEGGTYNEQF
V: TRBV11-2; CDR3: ASRGFTGANVLT
V: TRBV14; CDR3: ASSQDAGRGAEKLF
V: TRBV6-5; CDR3: ASLQGIVDEQY
V: TRBV27; CDR3: ASSLSLGLNQPQH
V: TRBV24-1; CDR3: ATSEVTSGTNTGELF
V: TRBV5-3; CDR3: ARSLVRDNGLYEQY
V: TRBV4-2; CDR3: ASSQAGTGSYGYT
V: TRBV5-1; CDR3: ASSSLSSYEQY
V: TRBV18; CDR3: ASSPTRDRVYQPQH
V: TRBV7-9; CDR3: ASSFSGRAEETQY
V: TRBV13; CDR3: ASRFSGRSTDTQY
V: TRBV3-1/TRBV3-2; CDR3: ASSQEGVQVEKLF
V: TRBV3-1/TRBV3-2; CDR3: ASSQEKGNSPLH
V: TRBV19; CDR3: ASGLAGGETQY
V: TRBV6-5; CDR3: ASIRDSGAYNEQF
V: TRBV9; CDR3: ASSTPGNTEAF
V: TRBV11-2; CDR3: ASSFGQGYEQY
V: TRBV28; CDR3: ASSFGQGGQETQY
V: TRBV9; CDR3: ASSGGDRARTMNTGELF
V: TRBV24-1; CDR3: ATRGDGKNTEAF
V: TRBV28; CDR3: ASSLGTGRNEKLF
V: TRBV7-9; CDR3: ASSLGGRAGLTYEQY
V: TRBV10-2; CDR3: ATGLAGDTDTQY
V: TRBV7-2; CDR3: ASSPGLAGAGNEQF
V: TRBV7-9; CDR3: ASSFQDEQF
V: TRBV30; CDR3: AWSARPRDEQF
V: TRBV19; CDR3: ASQQDRANYGYT
V: TRBV3-1/TRBV3-2; CDR3: ASSQELAGDEQY
V: TRBV3-1/TRBV3-2; CDR3: ASSKSGHSNSPLH
V: TRBV6-5; CDR3: ASTTGLGYT
V: TRBV28; CDR3: ASRSDGYYNEQF
V: TRBV5-1; CDR3: ASSTQTGTYEQY
V: TRBV9; CDR3: ASSVGIAGDTDTQY